The rows below give T cell receptor beta chains drawn from one sample of a study of blood T cell repertoires in COVID-19. TCRdb's table, derived via immunoSEQ multiplex PCR, lists solely in-frame clones and lacks some. Altogether fewer than 300,000 clones are present, 82% being singletons, with the ten largest covering under 3.5%. Sequenced material: peripheral blood. The receptors derive from a woman between 18 and 29 years old with acute or convalescent COVID-19. Both conserved end residues are part of each CDR3. A D gene is named only where the DNA matches it firmly. Clone size is given for some rows only: seen once, a few or many times, or a class if the clone is expanded.

j_call clone_size cdr3_length d_call v_call cdr3_nt cdr3_aa
TRBJ2-7 many 14 TRBD1 TRBV2 TGTGCCAGCAATCGGGACAGGGGTACCTACGAGCAGTACTTC CASNRDRGTYEQYF
TRBJ2-1 - 14 - TRBV5-8 TGTGCCAGCAGCTTGTTACTTATTTACAATGAGCAGTTCTTC CASSLLLIYNEQFF
TRBJ2-7 - 15 - TRBV11-2 TGTGCCAGCAGCTTAATTGGAGGTAGCGACTACGAGCAGTACTTC CASSLIGGSDYEQYF
TRBJ2-1 - 15 TRBD2 TRBV18 TGTGCCAGCTCACCTAGCGGGGGCTCCTACAATGAGCAGTTCTTC CASSPSGGSYNEQFF
TRBJ2-7 - 12 - TRBV10-3 TGTGCCATCGAAGGGGAAGACTACGAGCAGTACTTC CAIEGEDYEQYF
TRBJ1-2 - 13 TRBD1 TRBV27 TGTGCCAGCAGGGGGACAGGGGACAGGCGCTACACCTTC CASRGTGDRRYTF
TRBJ2-3 - 17 TRBD2 TRBV7-9 TGTGCCAGCATGGGACTAGCGGGAGGGTATCGGACAGATACGCAGTATTTT CASMGLAGGYRTDTQYF
TRBJ2-4 - 14 TRBD2 TRBV7-2 TGTGCCAGCAGCCTACTTGCGGGGGGGAACATTCAGTACTTC CASSLLAGGNIQYF
TRBJ2-7 - 14 - TRBV5-6 TGTGCCAGCAGCTTCGCAGGGAGGTCCTACGAGCAGTACTTC CASSFAGRSYEQYF
TRBJ2-5 - 16 TRBD2 TRBV28 TGTGCCAGCAGCCTGGGACTAGCGGGCTCCCAAGAGACCCAGTACTTC CASSLGLAGSQETQYF
TRBJ1-1 - 15 TRBD1 TRBV7-2 TGTGCCAGCAGCCGGATGGGACAGCTAAACACTGAAGCTTTCTTT CASSRMGQLNTEAFF
TRBJ2-1 - 16 - TRBV28 TGTGCCAGCAGCCCTAGCGTAACTAGCTCCTACAATGAGCAGTTCTTC CASSPSVTSSYNEQFF
TRBJ2-1 - 17 TRBD2 TRBV19 TGTGCCAGTAGTATAGAATCCGGACTAGCGGGAGTGAATGAGCAGTTCTTC CASSIESGLAGVNEQFF
TRBJ2-7 - 18 TRBD2 TRBV7-2 TGTGCCAGCAGCTTAGTGTCCACGTCTAGCGGGAGGGTAAGGGAGCAGTACTTC CASSLVSTSSGRVREQYF
TRBJ2-7 few 16 - TRBV5-1 TGCGCCAGCAGCTTGTCGGCAGGAATCAATACCTACGAGCAGTACTTC CASSLSAGINTYEQYF
TRBJ2-1 - 11 - TRBV24-1 TGTGCCACCAGTGATTTGCAGATACAGTTCTTC CATSDLQIQFF
TRBJ2-7 - 15 TRBD2 TRBV28 TGTGCCAGCAGTTTAATGGCTAGCGGATCCTACGAGCAGTACTTC CASSLMASGSYEQYF
TRBJ2-5 - 16 TRBD2 TRBV9 TGTGCCAGCAGCGTAGACGGACTAGCGGGAGTAGAGACCCAGTACTTC CASSVDGLAGVETQYF
TRBJ2-7 - 12 - TRBV10-2 TGCGCCAGCAGGACAGACACCTACGAGCAGTACTTC CASRTDTYEQYF
TRBJ1-3 - 15 - TRBV14 TGTGCCAGCAGCCAAGTACGGACAACTGGAAACACCATATATTTT CASSQVRTTGNTIYF